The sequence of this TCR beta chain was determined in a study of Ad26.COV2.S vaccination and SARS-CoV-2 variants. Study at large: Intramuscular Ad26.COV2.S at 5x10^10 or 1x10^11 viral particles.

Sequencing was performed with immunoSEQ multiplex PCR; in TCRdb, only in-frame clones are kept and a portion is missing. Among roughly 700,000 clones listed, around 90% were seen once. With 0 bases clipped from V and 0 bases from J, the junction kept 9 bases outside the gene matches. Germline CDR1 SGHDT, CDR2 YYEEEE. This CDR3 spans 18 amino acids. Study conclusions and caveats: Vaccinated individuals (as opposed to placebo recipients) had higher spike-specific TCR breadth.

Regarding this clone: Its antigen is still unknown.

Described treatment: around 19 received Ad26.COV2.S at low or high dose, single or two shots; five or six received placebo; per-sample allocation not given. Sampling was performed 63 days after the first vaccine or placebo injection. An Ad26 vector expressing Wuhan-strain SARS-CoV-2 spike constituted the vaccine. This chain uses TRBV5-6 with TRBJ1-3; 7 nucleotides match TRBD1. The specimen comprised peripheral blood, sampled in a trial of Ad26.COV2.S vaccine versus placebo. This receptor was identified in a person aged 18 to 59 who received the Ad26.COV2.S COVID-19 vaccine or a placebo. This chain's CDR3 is CASSLVLRQGNSGNTIYF. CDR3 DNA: TGTGCCAGCAGCTTGGTCCTACGACAGGGAAACTCTGGAAACACCATATATTTT.